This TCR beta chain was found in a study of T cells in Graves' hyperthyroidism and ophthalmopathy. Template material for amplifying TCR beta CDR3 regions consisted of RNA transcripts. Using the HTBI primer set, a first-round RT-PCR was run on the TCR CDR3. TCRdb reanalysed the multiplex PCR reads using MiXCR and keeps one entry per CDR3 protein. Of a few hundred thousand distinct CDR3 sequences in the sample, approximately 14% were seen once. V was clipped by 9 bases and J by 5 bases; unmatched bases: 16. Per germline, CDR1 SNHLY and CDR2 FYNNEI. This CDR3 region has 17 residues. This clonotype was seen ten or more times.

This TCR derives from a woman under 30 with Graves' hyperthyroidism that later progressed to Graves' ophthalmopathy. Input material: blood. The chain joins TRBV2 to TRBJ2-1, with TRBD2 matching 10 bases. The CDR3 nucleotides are TGTGCCAGTTCGGGACTAGCGCACACAGGTCCTAACAATGAGCAGTTCTTC. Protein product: CASSGLAHTGPNNEQFF.